This T cell receptor beta chain originates from a study of CD8 T cells in ankylosing spondylitis. Study results and caveats: Seemingly characteristic of ankylosing spondylitis blood was a TCR beta motif consisting of several highly homologous variants. Disease-linked clones had a CD8+ phenotype and relatively low frequency in peripheral blood. Past research had described some motif variants in reactive arthritis synovial fluid and blood. According to the report, clones linked to the disease were significantly enriched in matched synovial fluid samples taken from ankylosing spondylitis patients.

The CDR3 extends over 15 amino acids. Germline lookup yields CDR1 SGHAT and CDR2 FQNNGV. Trimming removed 0 bases at V and 0 bases at J, with 9 bases between. This clonotype occurred a few times. The target antigen is unknown. Making use of molecular barcodes, quantitative 5'-RACE generated TCR beta libraries. Each CDR3 protein is one row after TCRdb ran MiXCR on the 5' RACE reads. The data hold approximately 540,000 distinct CDR3 sequences, with about an eighth observed a single time. The sequencing input was blood, either unsorted or a sorted T cell fraction (not recorded which). This sequence was found in a male donor with ankylosing spondylitis. V is TRBV11-2 and J is TRBJ2-7; D unclear. The CDR3 protein is CASSLDLRRSYEQYF. CDR3 DNA: TGTGCCAGCAGCTTAGATCTTCGACGCTCCTACGAGCAGTACTTC.